This T cell receptor beta chain was retrieved from a study of cytomegalovirus exposure and HLA in healthy donors (dated by TCRdb to 2017 to 2019). Notes on the research overall: In an earlier analysis of under 600 of the donors, 250 to 350 Gb of sequence data and approximately 100 million unique TCR beta sequences from 180 million or so T cells were reported. HLA typing included class I and class II loci at four-digit resolution. Roughly 5 DR-DQ haplotypes were treated as single units for association and clustering because of strong linkage in the cohort. Of the approximately 400 genotyped donors, over 70% fell in the genetic ancestry cluster associated with self-reported Caucasian donors. The number of typed donors differed by locus: about 620-640 for A, B, C, DRB1 and DQB1; about 520 for DQA1; approximately 600 for DPA1; and some 430 for DPB1. A later genetic analysis took genome-wide SNP genotypes for about 60% of the roughly 670 donors and used that subset as a discovery cohort. An earlier analysis of about 600 of the donors used high-throughput TCR beta sequencing to judge whether each TCR beta V gene segment behaved as functional or pseudogenic. Donor age, sex, ethnicity and CMV serostatus were collected together with the repertoire data. The study profiled the T cell repertoires of hundreds of subjects by immunosequencing and related them to cytomegalovirus serostatus. An early release that covered 640 HLA-typed donors contained around 330 gigabases of sequencing data and roughly 84 million unique TCR sequences. All discovery cohort repertoires had been generated on a single sequencing platform. The study was designed to test whether signatures of past pathogen exposure could be identified by cataloging public T cell receptors. Among 300 to 450 genotyped donors of the cohort, an average of about 240,000 unique TCR beta nucleotide sequences were sequenced per donor, around 20% of them non-productive. To predict cytomegalovirus infection status, the study combined high-throughput TCR immunosequencing, statistical association of individual TCRs with disease status, and machine learning. The later analysis used no new phenotypic data to find candidate immune exposures, relying instead on TCR beta sequences and their occurrence across donors. Along with the roughly 670-subject first cohort, a separate validation cohort of around 110 different subjects was used. A later analysis re-examined previously published TCR beta repertoires from just over 650 donors and added high-resolution HLA genotyping to investigate patterns of TCR occurrence. The full study reports these points: A total of 150 to 200 TCR beta chains were listed by the study as associated with cytomegalovirus. A later analysis found that most CMV-associated TCR beta chains appeared HLA-restricted, with HLA associations seemingly driven largely by CMV exposure. CMV serostatus was the only immune exposure information available for the cohort. Cytomegalovirus status was reported to be diagnosed by the classifier with high specificity and sensitivity in both the original and validation cohorts. A later genetic analysis reported fewer N-insertions in productive TCRs among donors in an Asian-associated ancestry cluster than the 666-donor mean. In a later analysis, the rate of TCR association differed among HLA loci, with DRB1 alleles having the most associated TCRs and HLA-C alleles having the fewest. When HLA alleles, especially DR and DQ, strongly co-occurred, attributing TCR associations to individual alleles was difficult. This cohort had only TCR beta chains sequenced, and the lack of alpha or paired-chain data limited which features could be detected. Over 15 rarely observed V segments, including chromosome 9 orphons, were excluded from the earlier analysis of some 590 of the donors because counts were too low. In a later analysis, around 17,000 TCR beta sequences were associated with specific HLA alleles at a false discovery rate of 0.05. A cluster of highly shared sequence variants was judged likely to represent a technical artifact of the sequencing pipeline. A further reported finding was that TCR beta sequences accurately predicted the HLA-A and HLA-B alleles for most subjects in the first cohort. Three of the identified cytomegalovirus-associated TCR beta chains were confirmed in vitro to be specific for cytomegalovirus antigens. Most TCR sequences were seen in very few donors, while some public TCRs were found in many individuals. The 87-base-pair reads could not distinguish some IMGT-functional V segments, including TRBV6-2 and TRBV6-3, so those segments were excluded. The authors suggested that the approach could potentially be extended to other disease states and immunological phenotypes. Correlated functional status among segregating V segments might be attributable to linkage disequilibrium, but an unknown experimental factor could not be ruled out. The presence/absence analyses assumed that sequencing depth was roughly uniform across donors, and that assumption may not be true. In an earlier analysis of approximately 600 of the donors, most TCR beta V segments were observed in productive rearrangements about 87% or about 30% of the time, broadly matching IMGT annotations. HLA typing was unavailable for some donors at each locus, so association tests used only the typed subset. Several of the top co-occurrence clusters appeared to be linked to parvovirus B19, influenza, CMV and Epstein-Barr virus, according to a later analysis. Compared with equally common non-associated chains, HLA-associated TCR beta chains in a later analysis were more clonally expanded and had lower generation probabilities. In a later genetic analysis, a missense DCLRE1C variant was associated with V-gene and J-gene trimming of TCR beta chains, and the association was replicated in an independent cohort.

To prepare the library, the immunoSEQ multiplex PCR assay was applied. For the multiplex PCR, a mixture combining 60 forward primers for TCR Vbeta segments and 13 reverse primers for TCR Jbeta segments was used. The CDR3 region of rearranged TCR beta genes was amplified from genomic DNA with a multiplex PCR assay. On the Illumina HiSeq System, the amplified TCR beta libraries were sequenced as 87-base-pair reads. The original methods were these. In a later analysis, tens of millions of unique TCR beta chains were counted across the roughly 610 repertoires, and about 10 million of these chains were shared by at least two donors. To remove PCR and sequencing errors, raw reads were error-corrected and collapsed into unique sequences using a nearest-neighbor algorithm that merged closely related sequences. CDR3 sequences were aligned to IMGT reference sequences to assign V, D and J gene segments. For a sequence to be retained, a match of at least six nucleotides to both a V gene segment and a J gene segment was required. A rearrangement counted as productive if the CDR3 had no stop codons and remained in frame with V and J, and every other rearrangement counted as non-productive. CDR3 was defined according to IMGT convention as the region running from the second conserved V-encoded cysteine to the conserved J-encoded phenylalanine. Sequences without an unambiguous match to a single V gene segment were excluded from the earlier analysis of approximately 560 of the donors. In an earlier analysis of several hundred of the donors, V segments were called functional above 56.7% productive rearrangements and were called segregating when the between-donor standard deviation exceeded 5%. A statistical classification framework was built to diagnose cytomegalovirus status from the catalog of TCR beta chain sequences. In a later analysis, TCR nucleotide sequences were compared against IMGT/GENE-DB human TR gene sequences so that V and J genes could be assigned. Using the TCRdist pipeline, a later analysis assigned CDR3 sequences along with most-parsimonious VDJ recombination scenarios. A later analysis defined each TCR beta chain by its CDR3 amino acid sequence plus V-gene family, and excluded reads lacking a unique V-gene family. To address suspected cross-contamination and a sequencing artifact, a later analysis removed 550 to 750 highly shared, low-generation-probability nucleotide sequences. In a later analysis, a clonal expansion index was calculated for each public chain from normalized within-repertoire ranks of inferred template counts. Generation probabilities in a later analysis came from a VDJ recombination model fitted to out-of-frame rearrangements, and those results were checked against IGoR. A later analysis scored TCR-TCR, TCR-HLA and TCR-CMV co-occurrence with hypergeometric tests, applying a repertoire-size bias correction to TCR pairs. False discovery rates were estimated in a later analysis by permuting HLA or CMV assignments 20 times. A later analysis grouped co-occurring TCRs with DBSCAN, adding TCRdist sequence similarity when clustering within HLA-allele-positive subsets. Repertoires with fewer than 30,000 or more than 120,000 public chains were left out of co-occurrence clustering, as were a handful of repertoires with anomalous nucleotide sharing. The source is immuneACCESS, and TCRdb retained only in-frame sequences with V and J called. Part of the clones is not carried over; for the studies checked, unresolved V genes explain less than half of this, and the remainder is unexplained. The D gene and trimming were derived from the DNA, and the V and J assignments and clone size from that table. Within this sample are 95,000 to 110,000 clones, with roughly 80% of them counted one time only. The top ten hold more than 1.5% of the sample.

For CDR1 and CDR2, the germline V gene (reference sequence) lists MNHEY and SMNVEV. The CDR3 goes from the cysteine to the phenylalanine over 15 residues. The kept DNA is CDR3 alone, 45 bases in frame from the first base. Turning to this clone: The specificity of this receptor is unknown. No base quality values were provided; no much bigger clone lies one nucleotide off.

The cohort consisted of some 670 healthy bone marrow donors. At the time of sampling, every cohort member was nominally healthy, though immune exposures that went unrecorded were likely present. The donor tested CMV seronegative and was one of the 352 seronegative cohort members. Every donor gave a peripheral blood sample, and the peripheral blood mononuclear cells from that sample were used for TCR beta sequencing. Genomic DNA extraction from the blood cell samples was performed with the Qiagen DNeasy Blood Extraction Kit. The TCR comes from a woman aged 40 to 49 in good health and CMV-seronegative. The chain links TRBV27 with TRBJ2-5; 6 matching bases give a weak D call of TRBD1. The sequencing sample was made of PBMCs. Here the CDR3 is given as CDQGSETMGGETQYF. DNA sequence: TGTGACCAGGGGTCGGAGACAATGGGCGGCGAGACCCAGTACTTC.